A selection of T cell receptor beta chains follows, all from one sample in a study of blood T cells in healthy people across ages. MiXCR, run by TCRdb on the 5' RACE reads, gives a single entry per CDR3 protein. The sample lists some 780,000 distinct CDR3 sequences, roughly 56% occurring once. The sample was blood. The source of these receptors is a man in his forties or fifties in good health. Both conserved end residues are part of each CDR3. Fields, in order: J gene, V gene, clone size, D gene, CDR3 protein, CDR3 DNA. The D gene is left open where the match is weak. A clone size is listed for some rows: how often the clone was seen (once, few, many), or a class if it is expanded.

j_gene: TRBJ1-2; v_gene: TRBV12-3/TRBV12-4; abundance: once; d_gene: NA; CDR3aa: CASRVTSNYGYTF; CDR3nt: TGTGCCAGCAGGGTAACGTCAAACTATGGCTACACCTTC
j_gene: TRBJ2-4; v_gene: TRBV5-1; abundance: NA; d_gene: NA; CDR3aa: CASSITTGSALAKNIQYF; CDR3nt: TGCGCCAGCAGCATTACAACAGGGTCCGCTCTAGCCAAAAACATTCAGTACTTC
j_gene: TRBJ1-1; v_gene: TRBV4-2; abundance: NA; d_gene: NA; CDR3aa: CASSIPPHSEAFF; CDR3nt: TGTGCCAGCAGCATACCTCCCCACAGTGAGGCTTTCTTT
j_gene: TRBJ1-6; v_gene: TRBV6-5; abundance: few; d_gene: NA; CDR3aa: CASRSGSSYNSPLHF; CDR3nt: TGTGCCAGCAGATCCGGTAGCTCCTATAATTCACCCCTCCACTTT
j_gene: TRBJ2-1; v_gene: TRBV20-1; abundance: many; d_gene: NA; CDR3aa: CSAGRGSDHNEQFF; CDR3nt: TGCAGTGCTGGACGGGGATCCGACCACAATGAGCAGTTCTTC
j_gene: TRBJ1-6; v_gene: TRBV27; abundance: few; d_gene: NA; CDR3aa: CASSFRQSPLHF; CDR3nt: TGTGCCAGCAGTTTTAGGCAATCACCCCTCCACTTT
j_gene: TRBJ1-2; v_gene: TRBV9; abundance: NA; d_gene: NA; CDR3aa: CASSEGIGRIINYGYTF; CDR3nt: TGTGCCAGCAGCGAAGGGATAGGACGGATTATTAACTATGGCTACACCTTC
j_gene: TRBJ1-2; v_gene: TRBV3-1; abundance: NA; d_gene: NA; CDR3aa: CASSQVSSYGYTF; CDR3nt: TGTGCCAGCAGCCAAGTATCATCCTATGGCTACACCTTC
j_gene: TRBJ2-7; v_gene: TRBV20-1; abundance: NA; d_gene: NA; CDR3aa: CSASADRSYEQYF; CDR3nt: TGCAGTGCTAGTGCTGACAGATCCTACGAGCAGTACTTC
j_gene: TRBJ2-5; v_gene: TRBV2; abundance: NA; d_gene: NA; CDR3aa: CASSEIGLAEQETQYF; CDR3nt: TGTGCCAGCAGTGAAATCGGTCTAGCAGAGCAAGAGACCCAGTACTTC
j_gene: TRBJ2-4; v_gene: TRBV4-3; abundance: few; d_gene: NA; CDR3aa: CASSLKGENIQYF; CDR3nt: TGCGCCAGCAGCCTAAAGGGGGAAAACATTCAGTACTTC
j_gene: TRBJ2-7; v_gene: TRBV9; abundance: NA; d_gene: NA; CDR3aa: CASSEGQDYYEQYF; CDR3nt: TGTGCCAGCAGCGAGGGGCAAGATTACTACGAGCAGTACTTC
j_gene: TRBJ2-4; v_gene: TRBV5-1; abundance: NA; d_gene: TRBD2; CDR3aa: CASSKGLAGGPFMDIQYF; CDR3nt: TGCGCCAGCAGCAAAGGACTAGCGGGGGGGCCGTTCATGGACATTCAGTACTTC
j_gene: TRBJ2-1; v_gene: TRBV28; abundance: NA; d_gene: TRBD1; CDR3aa: CASSPIGSQGADEQFF; CDR3nt: TGTGCCAGCAGTCCCATAGGAAGTCAGGGGGCGGATGAGCAGTTCTTC
j_gene: TRBJ1-1; v_gene: TRBV27; abundance: NA; d_gene: NA; CDR3aa: CASSFRERLNTEAFF; CDR3nt: TGTGCCAGCAGTTTCAGGGAACGGCTGAACACTGAAGCTTTCTTT
j_gene: TRBJ1-2; v_gene: TRBV3-1; abundance: NA; d_gene: NA; CDR3aa: CASSQQAGGPGGYTF; CDR3nt: TGTGCCAGCAGCCAACAAGCGGGAGGGCCTGGTGGCTACACCTTC
j_gene: TRBJ2-1; v_gene: TRBV20-1; abundance: NA; d_gene: TRBD2; CDR3aa: CSASRGGEQFF; CDR3nt: TGCAGTGCTAGCCGGGGGGGTGAGCAGTTCTTC
j_gene: TRBJ2-7; v_gene: TRBV6-5; abundance: NA; d_gene: NA; CDR3aa: CASSFTSLAYEQYF; CDR3nt: TGTGCCAGCAGTTTTACTAGTTTGGCCTACGAGCAGTACTTC
j_gene: TRBJ2-3; v_gene: TRBV6-2/TRBV6-3; abundance: NA; d_gene: TRBD2; CDR3aa: CASRLLAEGADTQYF; CDR3nt: TGTGCCAGCAGACTACTAGCGGAGGGGGCAGATACGCAGTATTTT
j_gene: TRBJ2-3; v_gene: TRBV3-1; abundance: NA; d_gene: TRBD2; CDR3aa: CASSQAAGVRIDTQYF; CDR3nt: TGTGCCAGCAGCCAAGCAGCGGGGGTCCGTATAGATACGCAGTATTTT
j_gene: TRBJ2-1; v_gene: TRBV4-1; abundance: NA; d_gene: TRBD2; CDR3aa: CASSQETSADEQFF; CDR3nt: TGCGCCAGCAGCCAGGAGACTAGCGCCGATGAGCAGTTCTTC
j_gene: TRBJ2-5; v_gene: TRBV24-1; abundance: few; d_gene: NA; CDR3aa: CATSDEIQETQYF; CDR3nt: TGTGCCACCAGTGATGAGATCCAAGAGACCCAGTACTTC
j_gene: TRBJ1-5; v_gene: TRBV4-3; abundance: few; d_gene: NA; CDR3aa: CASGDSGQPQHF; CDR3nt: TGCGCCAGTGGGGATTCCGGCCAGCCCCAGCATTTT
j_gene: TRBJ2-3; v_gene: TRBV20-1; abundance: NA; d_gene: TRBD1; CDR3aa: CSVAVGTGQTDTQYF; CDR3nt: TGCAGTGTGGCCGTTGGGACAGGGCAAACAGATACGCAGTATTTT
j_gene: TRBJ2-7; v_gene: TRBV6-1; abundance: NA; d_gene: NA; CDR3aa: CASSEVEGLTGQYF; CDR3nt: TGTGCCAGCAGTGAAGTTGAGGGACTGACCGGGCAGTACTTC
j_gene: TRBJ1-1; v_gene: TRBV6-2/TRBV6-3; abundance: NA; d_gene: NA; CDR3aa: CASTWGNTEAFF; CDR3nt: TGTGCCAGCACCTGGGGGAACACTGAAGCTTTCTTT
j_gene: TRBJ2-7; v_gene: TRBV5-6; abundance: NA; d_gene: TRBD2; CDR3aa: CASSIGLAGANEQYF; CDR3nt: TGTGCCAGTAGCATTGGACTAGCGGGAGCTAACGAGCAGTACTTC
j_gene: TRBJ2-7; v_gene: TRBV6-5; abundance: few; d_gene: TRBD1; CDR3aa: CASTRQGGEQYF; CDR3nt: TGTGCCAGCACCCGACAGGGGGGCGAGCAGTACTTC
j_gene: TRBJ2-1; v_gene: TRBV11-2; abundance: NA; d_gene: NA; CDR3aa: CASSLWSVSANNEQFF; CDR3nt: TGTGCCAGCAGCTTATGGTCGGTGTCAGCCAACAATGAGCAGTTCTTC
j_gene: TRBJ2-3; v_gene: TRBV28; abundance: NA; d_gene: TRBD2; CDR3aa: CASMPGTSGGTDTQYF; CDR3nt: TGTGCCAGCATGCCCGGGACTAGCGGGGGTACAGATACGCAGTATTTT
j_gene: TRBJ2-5; v_gene: TRBV5-1; abundance: few; d_gene: NA; CDR3aa: CASSLRLRGWQETQYF; CDR3nt: TGCGCCAGCAGCTTGAGGCTTCGGGGCTGGCAAGAGACCCAGTACTTC
j_gene: TRBJ2-1; v_gene: TRBV10-3; abundance: NA; d_gene: TRBD2; CDR3aa: CAIRSSGTIYEQFF; CDR3nt: TGTGCCATCAGGTCTAGCGGGACTATCTATGAGCAGTTCTTC
j_gene: TRBJ2-3; v_gene: TRBV20-1; abundance: once; d_gene: TRBD2; CDR3aa: CSARLTSGGDTDTQYF; CDR3nt: TGCAGTGCTAGATTGACTAGCGGGGGGGACACAGATACGCAGTATTTT
j_gene: TRBJ2-7; v_gene: TRBV7-9; abundance: few; d_gene: NA; CDR3aa: CASSQDKSGGNEQYF; CDR3nt: TGTGCCAGCAGCCAGGATAAAAGTGGTGGCAACGAGCAGTACTTC
j_gene: TRBJ1-1; v_gene: TRBV2; abundance: NA; d_gene: NA; CDR3aa: CASSERAVTEAFF; CDR3nt: TGTGCCAGCAGTGAACGGGCCGTGACTGAAGCTTTCTTT
j_gene: TRBJ1-6; v_gene: TRBV29-1; abundance: NA; d_gene: NA; CDR3aa: CSVAGTPNSPLHF; CDR3nt: TGCAGCGTTGCTGGCACCCCTAATTCACCCCTCCACTTT
j_gene: TRBJ2-5; v_gene: TRBV24-1; abundance: NA; d_gene: NA; CDR3aa: CATSDLMGAWETQYF; CDR3nt: TGTGCCACCAGTGATTTGATGGGGGCTTGGGAGACCCAGTACTTC
j_gene: TRBJ1-2; v_gene: TRBV7-2; abundance: NA; d_gene: NA; CDR3aa: CASSVGGHGGYTF; CDR3nt: TGTGCCAGCAGCGTAGGGGGACACGGTGGCTACACCTTC
j_gene: TRBJ2-7; v_gene: TRBV29-1; abundance: few; d_gene: TRBD1; CDR3aa: CSVGFLGTGSYEQYF; CDR3nt: TGCAGCGTTGGATTTCTTGGGACAGGGTCTTACGAGCAGTACTTC
j_gene: TRBJ2-3; v_gene: TRBV7-2; abundance: NA; d_gene: TRBD1; CDR3aa: CASSLTGTRVDTQYF; CDR3nt: TGTGCCAGCAGCTTGACAGGGACAAGGGTCGATACGCAGTATTTT
j_gene: TRBJ1-1; v_gene: TRBV20-1; abundance: NA; d_gene: NA; CDR3aa: CSALKAGSNTEAFF; CDR3nt: TGCAGTGCTTTGAAAGCGGGTTCCAACACTGAAGCTTTCTTT
j_gene: TRBJ2-7; v_gene: TRBV7-2; abundance: few; d_gene: NA; CDR3aa: CASSLVQGPTYEQYF; CDR3nt: TGTGCCAGCAGCTTAGTACAGGGTCCAACCTACGAGCAGTACTTC
j_gene: TRBJ2-1; v_gene: TRBV7-9; abundance: NA; d_gene: TRBD2; CDR3aa: CASSLLAGGLDEQFF; CDR3nt: TGTGCCAGCAGCCTACTAGCGGGAGGGTTGGATGAGCAGTTCTTC
j_gene: TRBJ2-1; v_gene: TRBV2; abundance: few; d_gene: TRBD2; CDR3aa: CASSDRLAGEHNEQFF; CDR3nt: TGTGCCAGCAGCGATCGGCTAGCGGGGGAGCACAATGAGCAGTTCTTC
j_gene: TRBJ2-3; v_gene: TRBV20-1; abundance: few; d_gene: NA; CDR3aa: CSATRYPTTDTQYF; CDR3nt: TGCAGTGCTACTCGCTACCCAACCACAGATACGCAGTATTTT
j_gene: TRBJ2-1; v_gene: TRBV12-3/TRBV12-4; abundance: NA; d_gene: NA; CDR3aa: CASRSDPNNEQFF; CDR3nt: TGTGCCAGCAGATCGGACCCAAACAATGAGCAGTTCTTC
j_gene: TRBJ2-1; v_gene: TRBV7-9; abundance: NA; d_gene: NA; CDR3aa: CATLPGAWANEQFF; CDR3nt: TGTGCCACCCTGCCGGGGGCCTGGGCCAATGAGCAGTTCTTC
j_gene: TRBJ2-5; v_gene: TRBV2; abundance: NA; d_gene: TRBD2; CDR3aa: CASRSGGKETQYF; CDR3nt: TGTGCCAGCAGAAGCGGGGGGAAAGAGACCCAGTACTTC
j_gene: TRBJ2-5; v_gene: TRBV9; abundance: few; d_gene: NA; CDR3aa: CASSADQDQETQYF; CDR3nt: TGTGCCAGCAGCGCCGACCAGGACCAAGAGACCCAGTACTTC
j_gene: TRBJ2-7; v_gene: TRBV7-2; abundance: many; d_gene: NA; CDR3aa: CASSLVHEQYF; CDR3nt: TGTGCCAGCAGCTTAGTCCACGAGCAGTACTTC
j_gene: TRBJ1-2; v_gene: TRBV5-6; abundance: NA; d_gene: TRBD1; CDR3aa: CASSSGQEHYGYTF; CDR3nt: TGTGCCAGCAGCTCGGGACAGGAACACTATGGCTACACCTTC
j_gene: TRBJ2-1; v_gene: TRBV29-1; abundance: few; d_gene: NA; CDR3aa: CSVVQVAYNEQFF; CDR3nt: TGCAGCGTTGTGCAGGTAGCCTACAATGAGCAGTTCTTC